This T cell receptor (beta chain) was identified during a study of control samples from healthy donors and cancer patients. V gave up 3 bases and J gave up 7 bases, with 13 bases separating them. Germline V gene sequence: CDR1 SGHAT, CDR2 FQNNGV. CDR3 length: 14 residues. The data were produced by immunoSEQ multiplex PCR, yet TCRdb's version contains in-frame clones alone and is incomplete. This sample has some 76,000 clones; about nine tenths occur once, and the top ten carry roughly a tenth. V usage is TRBV11-2 and J usage is TRBJ1-5; D is perhaps TRBD1 (6 bases). This clonotype originated in a woman in her fifties or sixties with colorectal cancer. Material: PBMCs. In nucleotides, the CDR3 is TGTGCCAGCAGCTTTGCAGGGGCACGACAGCCCCAGCATTTT. It yields the protein CASSFAGARQPQHF.